This T cell receptor beta chain was profiled in a study of blood T cell repertoires in COVID-19. At the level of the study: The United States, Italy and Spain provided the acute and convalescent COVID-19 samples. Sample material is recorded as cDNA or gDNA derived from T cells, B-cell-depleted T cells, or PBMCs.

In the authors' methods: Estimates of nucleated cell counts were drawn from the amplification of reference gene primers. Measured with immunoSEQ multiplex PCR; TCRdb has only the in-frame clones, and not every one. That table gives V, J and clone size, and the DNA gave D and trimming. The sample has about 74,000 clones; roughly three quarters are singletons. Per germline, CDR1 SQVTM and CDR2 ANQGSEA. The CDR3 loop spans 11 amino acids. The V gene lost 0 bases and the J gene lost 10 bases, with 7 bases spanning the gap. Sequenced: peripheral blood. This TCR derives from a human donor in a cohort sampled during active COVID-19. This chain joins TRBV29-1 and TRBJ1-3; D is undetermined. CDR3 amino acids: CSVEDRGTIYF. CDR3 DNA sequence: TGCAGCGTTGAAGATCGGGGAACCATATATTTT.